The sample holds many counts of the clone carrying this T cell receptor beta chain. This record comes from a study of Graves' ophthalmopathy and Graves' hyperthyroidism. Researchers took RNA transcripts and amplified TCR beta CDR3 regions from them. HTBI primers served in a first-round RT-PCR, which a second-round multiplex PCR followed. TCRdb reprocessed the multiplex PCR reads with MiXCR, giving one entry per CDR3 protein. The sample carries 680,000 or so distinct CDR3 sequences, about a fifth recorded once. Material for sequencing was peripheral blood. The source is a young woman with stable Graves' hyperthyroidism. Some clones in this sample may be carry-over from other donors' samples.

The CDR3 DNA sequence: TGTGCTAGTGGCCGGACAGGGCCATCCGAGCAGTACTTC. Its protein product is CASGRTGPSEQYF. The J gene is TRBJ2-7, the V gene TRBV12-5; 8 bases align to TRBD1. Germline V CDR1 and CDR2: LGHNT, FRNRAP. This CDR3 comprises 13 residues. J was trimmed by 6 bases and V by 6 bases; bases with no gene match: 7. The variable domain in full, completed from reference TRBV12-5 and TRBJ2-7, reads DARVTQTPRHKVTEMGQEVTMRCQPILGHNTVFWYRQTMMQGLELLAYFRNRAPLDDSGMPKDRFSAEMPDATLATLKIQPSEPRDSAVYFCASGRTGPSEQYFGPGTRLTVT.